The clone carrying this T cell receptor beta chain appeared a few times. Its specificity is unknown. These data belong to a study of T cells after yellow fever vaccination. In the study overall: Preparing low-cell-number fractions relied on SMART-Seq v4 Ultra Low Input. The study, taken as a whole, reports: High-abundance clonotypes from the bulk population could contaminate FACS-sorted repertoires. Among primary-vaccination clones, most reappeared after the booster, at almost 98% for CD4 and approximately 88% for CD8.

TCRdb analysed the 5' RACE reads with MiXCR anew, one entry per CDR3 protein. The repertoire holds about 340,000 distinct CDR3 sequences, with roughly 8.7% as singletons. Germline V gives CDR1 MNHEY, CDR2 SMNVEV (reference sequence). V was pared by 5 bases and J by 2 bases, with 12 bases between. There are 14 residues in the CDR3. The rearrangement uses TRBV27 and TRBJ2-5; possibly TRBD2 for D (6 bases). Sequences were derived from PBMCs, sampled on the day of the first yellow fever vaccination. This receptor was identified in a man aged 18 to 35 who received the YFV17D yellow fever vaccine. The CDR3 region is CASSLGRIQETQYF. The CDR3 DNA is TGTGCCAGCAGTCTAGGGAGGATTCAAGAGACCCAGTACTTC.